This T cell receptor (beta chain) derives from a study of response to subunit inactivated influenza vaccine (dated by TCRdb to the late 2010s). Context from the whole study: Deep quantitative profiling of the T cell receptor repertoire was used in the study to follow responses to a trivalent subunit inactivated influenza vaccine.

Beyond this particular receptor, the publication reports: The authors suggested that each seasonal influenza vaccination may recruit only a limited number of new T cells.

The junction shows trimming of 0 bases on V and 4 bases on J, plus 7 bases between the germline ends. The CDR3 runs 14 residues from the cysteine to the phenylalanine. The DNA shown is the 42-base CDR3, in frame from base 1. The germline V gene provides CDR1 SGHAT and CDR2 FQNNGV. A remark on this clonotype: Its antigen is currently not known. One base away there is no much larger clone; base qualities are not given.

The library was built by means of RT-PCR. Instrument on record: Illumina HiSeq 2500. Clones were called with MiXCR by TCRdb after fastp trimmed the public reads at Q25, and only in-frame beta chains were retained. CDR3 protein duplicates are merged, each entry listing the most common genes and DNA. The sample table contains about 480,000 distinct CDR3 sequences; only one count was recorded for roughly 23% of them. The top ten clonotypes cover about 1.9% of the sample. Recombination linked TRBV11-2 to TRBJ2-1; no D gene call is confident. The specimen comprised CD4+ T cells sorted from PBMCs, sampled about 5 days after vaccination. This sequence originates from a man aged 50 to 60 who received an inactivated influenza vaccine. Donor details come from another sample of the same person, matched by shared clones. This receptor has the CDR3 CASSLDGPYNEQFF. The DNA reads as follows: TGTGCCAGCAGCTTAGATGGGCCTTACAATGAGCAGTTCTTC. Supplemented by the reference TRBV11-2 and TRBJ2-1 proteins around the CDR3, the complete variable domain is EAGVAQSPRYKIIEKRQSVAFWCNPISGHATLYWYQQILGQGPKLLIQFQNNGVVDDSQLPKDRFSAERLKGVDSTLKIQPAKLEDSAVYLCASSLDGPYNEQFFGPGTRLTVL.